This is a list of T cell receptor beta chains from one sample in a study of OX40 agonist ivuxolimab in advanced cancers. Data came from immunoSEQ multiplex PCR; TCRdb stores just in-frame clones and leaves some out. Of about 45,000 clones in the sample, about 90% were seen once. Source: CD4+ or CD8+ T cells sorted from blood, taken in a trial of the OX40 agonist ivuxolimab. These receptors originate from an adult with an advanced solid tumor such as melanoma, head and neck, liver or kidney cancer. Both conserved end residues are part of each CDR3. A D gene is named only where the DNA matches it firmly. The listing skips clone size in some rows; elsewhere it reads once, few, many or a size class.

clone size,V gene,D gene,J gene,CDR3 protein,CDR3 DNA
NA,TRBV30,NA,TRBJ1-4,CAWEGLPEKLFF,TGTGCCTGGGAGGGCCTGCCCGAAAAACTGTTTTTT
NA,TRBV6-5,NA,TRBJ1-1,CASSYSQAQPNTEAFF,TGTGCCAGCAGTTACTCCCAGGCTCAACCGAACACTGAAGCTTTCTTT
NA,TRBV6-6,NA,TRBJ2-1,CASSYQGYNEQFF,TGTGCCAGCAGTTATCAGGGTTACAATGAGCAGTTCTTC
NA,TRBV7-9,TRBD1,TRBJ2-7,CASSSGQTGYEQYF,TGTGCCAGCAGCTCGGGACAGACCGGGTACGAGCAGTACTTC
NA,TRBV6-1,TRBD2,TRBJ2-7,CASNLLAGAAYEQYF,TGTGCCAGCAACCTTCTAGCGGGAGCAGCCTACGAGCAGTACTTC
NA,TRBV29-1,NA,TRBJ2-7,CSVALAGAAEQYF,TGCAGCGTTGCTTTGGCAGGGGCGGCCGAGCAGTACTTC
NA,TRBV6-5,TRBD1,TRBJ1-1,CASSYSRTGGTEAFF,TGTGCCAGCAGTTACTCTCGGACAGGGGGTACTGAAGCTTTCTTT
NA,TRBV4-3,TRBD2,TRBJ2-7,CASSQGYPSGLWEQYF,TGCGCCAGCAGCCAAGGTTATCCTAGCGGGTTATGGGAGCAGTACTTC
NA,TRBV7-9,NA,TRBJ2-1,CASSLGGIEQFF,TGTGCCAGCAGCTTAGGGGGGATTGAGCAGTTCTTC
NA,TRBV5-4,TRBD2,TRBJ2-3,CASSFDTLTSGGRADTQYF,TGTGCCAGCAGCTTTGACACCTTAACTAGCGGGGGACGGGCAGATACGCAGTATTTT
once,TRBV29-1,TRBD2,TRBJ2-1,CSVDPVPGLAGGSSYNEQFF,TGCAGCGTTGATCCGGTGCCGGGACTAGCGGGAGGAAGCTCCTACAATGAGCAGTTCTTC